This T cell receptor (beta chain) stems from a study of CD8 T cells in Susac syndrome. Germline CDR1 and CDR2: SGHDN and FVKESK. The CDR3 is 15 amino acids. Trimming took 5 bases from V and 5 from J, leaving 18 bases between them. The sequenced target, TCR beta, came from blood CD8+ and CD4+ T cells. Random hexamers primed reverse transcription of about 0.45 to 1 ug RNA. It was immunoSEQ multiplex PCR that amplified TCR beta CDR3 across 54 Vbeta and 13 Jbeta. TCRdb analysed the immunoSEQ multiplex PCR reads with MiXCR anew, one entry per CDR3 protein. The sample lists 150,000 to 200,000 distinct CDR3 sequences; 80% to 95% were seen once.

The sample taken for sequencing was CD4+ T cells from PBMCs. The chain links TRBV14 to TRBJ1-1; D gene ambiguous. This sequence originates from a human donor in good health. CDR3 in amino acids: CASSNRQAMGTEAFF. The DNA for the CDR3 is TGTGCCAGCAGCAACCGACAAGCCATGGGGACTGAAGCTTTCTTT.